A single sample is the source of the 17 T cell receptor beta chains below, sequenced in a study of blood T cell repertoires in COVID-19. The method was immunoSEQ multiplex PCR; TCRdb's version includes in-frame clones alone and lacks a portion of them. The data hold fewer than 500,000 clones, with roughly 90% observed a single time. Sequencing input: PBMCs or T cells enriched from blood (not recorded which). Receptor source: a woman aged 30 to 39 with acute COVID-19.

This clone was counted once. This chain connects TRBV7-9 to TRBJ2-7; 9 nucleotides line up with TRBD1. The CDR3 runs to 17 residues. CDR1 is SEHNR, CDR2 FQNEAQ, per germline (reference sequence). V dropped 1 base and J dropped 1; count of bases not matched to a gene: 8. The DNA of the CDR3 is TGTGCCAGCAGCTTAGATTACAGGACAGGGGATTCCTACGAGCAGTACTTC. This gives the protein CASSLDYRTGDSYEQYF.

This rearrangement joins TRBV27 to TRBJ2-7; the D is unclear. The CDR3 covers 13 residues. Trimming removed 2 bases from V and 1 base from J, with 6 bases in between. Germline loops: CDR1 MNHEY, CDR2 SMNVEV (reference sequence). The CDR3: CASSLRWSYEQYF. For the CDR3, the DNA is TGTGCCAGCAGTTTACGGTGGTCCTACGAGCAGTACTTC.

In its sample, this clone was seen once. The chain has TRBV7-2 and TRBJ1-2; tentatively, D is TRBD1 (6 bases). V was pared by 5 bases and J by 8 bases, with 15 bases between. The V gene's germline CDR1 is SGHTA and CDR2 FQGNSA. The CDR3 runs to 13 residues. The CDR3 sequence is CASSLAQGFGYTF. Written as DNA, the CDR3 is TGTGCCAGCAGCCTGGCACAGGGCTTCGGCTACACCTTC.

The chain is built from TRBV5-1 and TRBJ1-3, with D unclear. Germline CDR1 SGHRS, CDR2 YFSETQ. Trimming took 5 bases from V and 0 from J, leaving 9 bases between them. The CDR3 extends over 14 amino acids. The CDR3 loop is CASRLISSGNTIYF. The CDR3 DNA reads TGCGCCAGCAGGTTGATTAGCTCTGGAAACACCATATATTTT.

The chain couples TRBV14 to TRBJ1-2; 7 positions agree with TRBD1. Trimming removed 1 base from V and 6 bases from J; junction bases left unmatched: 8. The CDR3 consists of 15 residues. From germline, CDR1 is SGHDN and CDR2 FVKESK. The CDR3 is CASSQGGLQGHGYTF. CDR3 sequence (DNA): TGTGCCAGCAGCCAAGGGGGGCTACAGGGGCATGGCTACACCTTC. The variable domain in full, with the rest retrieved from reference TRBV14 and TRBJ1-2, is EAGVTQFPSHSVIEKGQTVTLRCDPISGHDNLYWYRRVMGKEIKFLLHFVKESKQDESGMPNNRFLAERTGGTYSTLKVQPAELEDSGVYFCASSQGGLQGHGYTFGSGTRLTVV.

This rearrangement joins TRBV21-1 to TRBJ2-2; TRBD1 is the table's D call and was not checked against the DNA. TRBV21-1 is a pseudogene locus. The CDR3 has 18 amino acids. The CDR3 spells CASSKVDRGQIRAGELFF. CDR3 in DNA: TGTGCCAGCAGCAAAGTAGATCGGGGACAGATAAGGGCCGGGGAGCTGTTTTTT.

V usage is TRBV7-8 and J usage is TRBJ1-3; D unresolved. CDR3 length: 16 residues. V lost 5 bases, J lost 0 bases, and 14 bases lay in between. Germline CDR1 SGHVS, CDR2 FQNEAQ. CDR3 sequence reads: CASSRPLENSGNTIYF. In DNA form, the CDR3 reads TGTGCCAGCAGCCGCCCGTTGGAGAACTCTGGAAACACCATATATTTT.

V gene TRBV2 combines with J gene TRBJ1-4; TRBD1 aligns across 9 bases. Per germline, CDR1 SNHLY and CDR2 FYNNEI. The CDR3 runs 16 residues. V was pared by 3 bases and J by 7 bases, with 9 bases of the junction left unmatched. The CDR3 DNA reads as TGTGCCAGCAGTGACGGGACAGGGTTTGTCGGTGAAAAACTGTTTTTT. Protein sequence: CASSDGTGFVGEKLFF.

In this sample, this clone turned up a few times. The rearrangement links TRBV24-1 to TRBJ1-6, with TRBD1 identical over 8 bases. Germline V gene data show CDR1 as KGHDR and CDR2 as SFDVKD. The V segment lost 3 bases and the J segment 10 bases; nucleotides outside the gene matches: 10. The CDR3 length is 16 residues. CDR3 residues: CATSDASRGLESPLHF. The CDR3 DNA reads as TGTGCCACCAGTGATGCCAGCAGGGGGCTGGAATCACCCCTCCACTTT.

This clone was picked up one time. CDR3 residues: CASSSTGVVGTEAFF. In nucleotides, the CDR3 is TGCGCCAGCAGCAGTACAGGGGTTGTGGGGACTGAAGCTTTCTTT. V is TRBV5-1 and J is TRBJ1-1, with 7 bases that match TRBD1. From germline, CDR1 is SGHRS and CDR2 YFSETQ. V trimming: 4 bases; J trimming: 5 bases; junction bases outside the gene matches: 11. CDR3 length equals 15 residues.

The gene calls are TRBV6-2 or TRBV6-3 and TRBJ1-6; 7 bases match TRBD1. Germline loops: CDR1 MNHEY, CDR2 SVGEGT. Losses at the gene ends were 4 bases for V and 7 bases for J; bases not matched to a gene: 4. The length of the CDR3 is 14 residues. CDR3 amino acids: CASSSQGRNSPLHF. In nucleotides, the CDR3 is TGTGCCAGCAGTTCACAGGGGCGGAATTCACCCCTCCACTTT.

This clone appeared once. V usage is TRBV6-6 and J usage is TRBJ2-4; TRBD2 is a possible D gene (5 bases). The CDR3 length is 19 residues. Germline loops: CDR1 MNHNY, CDR2 SVGAGI (reference sequence). V was cut by 6 bases and J by 0 bases, with 24 bases left in between. CDR3 protein: CASSYLTPDQGLAKNIQYF. CDR3 DNA sequence: TGTGCCAGCAGCTACCTTACCCCGGACCAAGGACTAGCCAAAAACATTCAGTACTTC.

This clone was observed a handful of times. This chain uses TRBV20-1 with TRBJ2-7; 7 bases line up with TRBD1. The V gene end was trimmed by 5 bases and the J gene end by 3 bases; junction bases not matched to a gene: 1. The germline V gene has CDR1 DFQATT and CDR2 SNEGSKA (reference sequence). The CDR3 has 11 residues. The CDR3 loop is CSAGDSYEQYF. In nucleotides, the CDR3 is TGCAGTGCTGGGGACAGCTACGAGCAGTACTTC.

The V gene is TRBV24-1, the J gene TRBJ1-2, with 8 bases identical to TRBD1. After removal of 4 bases from V and 4 bases from J, the junction contained 10 bases not matched to a gene. The germline V gene has CDR1 KGHDR and CDR2 SFDVKD. This CDR3 contains 16 residues. This chain's CDR3 is CATSEPDRGGLYGYTF. DNA of the CDR3: TGTGCCACCAGTGAACCAGACAGGGGAGGGCTCTATGGCTACACCTTC.

The J gene is TRBJ1-4, the V gene TRBV29-1; D remains unclear. CDR1 is SQVTM, CDR2 ANQGSEA, per germline. This CDR3 has 12 residues. Trimming shortened V by 8 bases and J by 6 bases, and 13 bases separated the two germline ends. The CDR3, as DNA: TGCAGCTTTCTGGGGAGGGATGAAAAACTGTTTTTT. The encoded protein is CSFLGRDEKLFF. The variable domain in full, completed from reference TRBV29-1 and TRBJ1-4, reads SAVISQKPSRDICQRGTSLTIQCQVDSQVTMMFWYRQQPGQSLTLIATANQGSEATYESGFVIDKFPISRPNLTFSTLTVSNMSPEDSSIYLCSFLGRDEKLFFGSGTQLSVL.

The V and J genes are TRBV6-5 and TRBJ1-3; TRBD1 is a possible D gene (5 bases). The CDR3 is made up of 16 amino acids. Deletions cut 4 bases from V and 1 base from J, with 14 bases between. Germline V lookup: CDR1 MNHEY, CDR2 SVGAGI. CDR3 coding DNA: TGTGCCAGCAGTTTCTACAGGAGTCTGTCTGGAAACACCATATATTTT. Residues: CASSFYRSLSGNTIYF.

The rearrangement joins TRBV4-1 to TRBJ2-1; 7 nucleotides align to TRBD2. The trim removed 4 bases at V and 4 bases at J, leaving 19 bases unmatched. The CDR3 is 19 residues long. The V gene's germline CDR1 is MGHRA and CDR2 YSYEKL. The CDR3 reads CASSPQAERGEVMYNEQFF. CDR3 bases: TGCGCCAGCAGCCCTCAAGCGGAACGGGGGGAGGTGATGTACAATGAGCAGTTCTTC.